The 7 T cell receptor beta chains listed next were all sequenced from one sample in a study of read filtering for tumor transcriptome and immune sequencing. Molecular barcoded adaptors covering alpha/delta and beta/gamma chains were used on 400 ng RNA. MiXCR, run by TCRdb on the reads, gives a single entry per CDR3 protein. Of approximately 150,000 distinct CDR3 sequences detected, roughly 13% appear once; the ten largest clones hold around 8.2%. The sample comprised a population of CD138-negative cells sorted from bone marrow. The receptors originated from a donor aged 40 or older with multiple myeloma.

This clonotype has ten or more counts. The V and J genes are TRBV9 and TRBJ1-1; D is uncertain. The length of the CDR3 is 14 residues. Germline CDR1 is SGDLS and CDR2 is YYNGEE. Trimming removed 4 bases from V and 2 bases from J, with 12 bases in between. The CDR3 is CASSPKYLNTEAFF. The DNA for the CDR3 is TGTGCCAGCAGCCCTAAATACCTAAACACTGAAGCTTTCTTT.

This clonotype was counted only a few times. This sequence may be a read error, since a much larger clone differs from it by one base. V and J are TRBV7-8 and TRBJ2-3; no reliable D call. This CDR3 is built from 13 residues. The V and J ends lost 7 bases and 6 bases respectively, with 14 bases between them. Per the germline V gene, CDR1 is SGHVS and CDR2 is FQNEAQ. This CDR3 reads CASIRGLADTQYF. CDR3 DNA sequence: TGTGCCAGCATCCGAGGCCTGGCGGATACGCAGTATTTT. Looking up the rest from reference TRBV7-8 and TRBJ2-3 gives the full variable domain: GAGVSQSPRYKVAKRGQDVALRCDPISGHVSLFWYQQALGQGPEFLTYFQNEAQLDKSGLPSDRFFAERPEGSVSTLKIQRTQQEDSAVYLCASIRGLADTQYFGPGTRLTVL.

This clonotype was found many times. This rearrangement joins TRBV7-9 to TRBJ2-5; D is uncertain. Germline loops: CDR1 SEHNR, CDR2 FQNEAQ (reference sequence). The CDR3 spans 13 residues. Trimming pared 5 bases from V and 0 bases from J, leaving 7 bases between. The CDR3 DNA follows: TGTGCCAGCAGCCGCGACTACCAAGAGACCCAGTACTTC. As protein: CASSRDYQETQYF.

This chain connects TRBV6-1 to TRBJ2-7; the D is unclear. The V end was cut by 2 bases, the J end by 3 bases, with 8 bases between. Germline V gene lookup returns CDR1 MNHNS and CDR2 SASEGT. This CDR3 region has 13 residues. CDR3 residues: CASSEPWSYEQYF. DNA of the CDR3: TGTGCCAGCAGTGAACCGTGGAGCTACGAGCAGTACTTC.

The rearrangement joins TRBV9 to TRBJ1-3; D uncertain. Looked up from germline, CDR1 is SGDLS and CDR2 is YYNGEE. The CDR3 is 13 amino acids. Trimming shortened V by 4 bases and J by 5 bases, and 10 bases separated the two germline ends. CDR3 in DNA: TGTGCCAGCAGCTCTCAAAGGAGAAACACCATATATTTT. Translated, it gives CASSSQRRNTIYF.

There are many counts of this clonotype. The chain employs TRBV28 and TRBJ1-4; perhaps TRBD1 as D (6 bases). CDR3 length equals 14 residues. Germline assignment: CDR1 MDHEN and CDR2 SYDVKM. The ends were cut back, 8 bases at V and 7 bases at J, with 17 bases in the middle. Here the CDR3 reads CASLGGTRGEKLFF. The CDR3 nucleotides read TGTGCCAGCCTGGGGGGGACCAGGGGTGAAAAACTGTTTTTT.

The V gene is TRBV20-1, the J gene TRBJ2-7; weak D call: TRBD2 (5 bases). This CDR3 is 11 amino acids long. The V gene lost 1 base and the J gene lost 7 bases, with 8 bases spanning the gap. Germline V gene data show CDR1 as DFQATT and CDR2 as SNEGSKA (reference sequence). The CDR3 spells CSARGRGEQYF. CDR3 coding DNA: TGCAGTGCTAGAGGACGCGGGGAGCAGTACTTC.